This T cell receptor (beta chain) was sequenced for a study of blood T cell repertoires in COVID-19. Study information: Researchers got acute and convalescent COVID-19 samples from the United States, Italy and Spain.

Per the study methods: Amplification with reference gene primers provided the estimates of nucleated cell counts. The repertoire was sequenced with immunoSEQ multiplex PCR; TCRdb's copy has only in-frame clones and lacks some. The V and J calls and clone size are taken from that table; D and trimming were inferred from the DNA. The sample lists about 200,000 clones; roughly 86% were seen once. Germline-derived CDR1 and CDR2 are LGHNA and YSLEER. Trimming cost V 0 bases and J 7 bases, with 13 bases left between them. CDR3 length: 15 residues. This clone has just a few counts. The chain couples TRBV4-3 to TRBJ2-1, with a weak D call TRBD1 (5 bases). Source material: peripheral blood. The sequence was collected from a man younger than 30 with active or convalescent COVID-19. CDR3 in DNA: TGCGCCAGCAGCCAAGAAGGGCAGGGATATAATGAGCAGTTCTTC. Encoded protein: CASSQEGQGYNEQFF.